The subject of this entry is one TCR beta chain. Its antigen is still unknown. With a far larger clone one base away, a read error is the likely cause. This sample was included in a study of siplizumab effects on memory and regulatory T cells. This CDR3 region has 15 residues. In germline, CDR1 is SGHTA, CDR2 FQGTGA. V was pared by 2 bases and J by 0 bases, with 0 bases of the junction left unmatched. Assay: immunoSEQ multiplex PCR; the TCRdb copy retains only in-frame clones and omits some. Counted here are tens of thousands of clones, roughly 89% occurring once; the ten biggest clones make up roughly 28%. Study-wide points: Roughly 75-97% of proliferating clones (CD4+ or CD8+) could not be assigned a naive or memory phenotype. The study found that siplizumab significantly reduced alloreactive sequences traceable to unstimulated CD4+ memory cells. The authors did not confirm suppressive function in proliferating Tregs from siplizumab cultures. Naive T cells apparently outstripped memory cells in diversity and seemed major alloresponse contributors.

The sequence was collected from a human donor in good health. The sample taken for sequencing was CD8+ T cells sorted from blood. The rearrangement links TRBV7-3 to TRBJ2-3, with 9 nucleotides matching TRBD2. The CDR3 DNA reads TGTGCCAGCAGCTTAGCGGGAGGGAGCACAGATACGCAGTATTTT. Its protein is CASSLAGGSTDTQYF.